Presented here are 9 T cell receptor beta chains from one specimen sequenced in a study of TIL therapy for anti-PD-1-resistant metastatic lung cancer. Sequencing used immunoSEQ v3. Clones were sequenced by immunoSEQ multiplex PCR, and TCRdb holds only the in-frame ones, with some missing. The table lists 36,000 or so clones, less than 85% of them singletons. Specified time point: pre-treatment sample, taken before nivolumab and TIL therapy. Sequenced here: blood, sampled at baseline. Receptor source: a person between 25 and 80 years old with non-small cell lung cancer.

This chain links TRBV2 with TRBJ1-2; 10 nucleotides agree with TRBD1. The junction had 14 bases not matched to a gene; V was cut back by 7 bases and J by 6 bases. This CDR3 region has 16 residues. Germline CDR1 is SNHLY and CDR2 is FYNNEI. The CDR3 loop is CASTLSGTGDVHGYTF. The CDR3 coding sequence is TGTGCCAGCACTCTCTCAGGGACAGGGGACGTCCATGGCTACACCTTC.

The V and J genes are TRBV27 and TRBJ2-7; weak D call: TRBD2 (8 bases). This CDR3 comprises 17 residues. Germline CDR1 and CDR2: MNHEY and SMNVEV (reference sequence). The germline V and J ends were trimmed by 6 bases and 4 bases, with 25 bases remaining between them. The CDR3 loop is CASRRQGVAGIRYEQYF. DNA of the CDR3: TGTGCCAGCAGACGACAGGGAGTAGCGGGAATTAGATACGAGCAGTACTTC.

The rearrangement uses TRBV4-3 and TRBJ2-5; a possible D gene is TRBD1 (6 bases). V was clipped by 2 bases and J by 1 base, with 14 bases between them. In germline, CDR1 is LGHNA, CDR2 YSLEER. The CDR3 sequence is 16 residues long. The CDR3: CASSQLLRDTQETQYF. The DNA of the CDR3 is TGCGCCAGCAGCCAACTACTTAGGGACACCCAAGAGACCCAGTACTTC.

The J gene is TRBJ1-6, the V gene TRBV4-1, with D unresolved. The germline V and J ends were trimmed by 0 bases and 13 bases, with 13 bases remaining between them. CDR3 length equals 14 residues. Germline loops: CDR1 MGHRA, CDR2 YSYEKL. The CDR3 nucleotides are TGCGCCAGCAGCCAAGATAATGAGGAGAGGCCCCTCCACTTT. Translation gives CASSQDNEERPLHF.

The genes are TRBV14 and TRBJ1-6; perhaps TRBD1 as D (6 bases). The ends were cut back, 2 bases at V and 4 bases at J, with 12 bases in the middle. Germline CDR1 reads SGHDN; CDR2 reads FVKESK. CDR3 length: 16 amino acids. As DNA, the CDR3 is TGTGCCAGCAGCCAAATCCGGGGGCGATATAATTCACCCCTCCACTTT. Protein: CASSQIRGRYNSPLHF.

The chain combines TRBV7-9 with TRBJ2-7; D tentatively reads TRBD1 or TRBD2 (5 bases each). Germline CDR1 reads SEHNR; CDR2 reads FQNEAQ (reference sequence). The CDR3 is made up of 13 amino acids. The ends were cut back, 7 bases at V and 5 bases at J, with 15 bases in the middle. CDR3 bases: TGTGCCAGCAACTGGGACGGAAGCCACGAGCAGTACTTC. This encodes CASNWDGSHEQYF.

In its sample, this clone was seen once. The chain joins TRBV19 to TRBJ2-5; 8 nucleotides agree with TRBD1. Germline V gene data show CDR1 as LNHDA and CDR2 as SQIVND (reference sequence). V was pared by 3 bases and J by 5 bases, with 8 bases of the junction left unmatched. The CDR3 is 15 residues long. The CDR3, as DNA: TGTGCCAGTAGTATTAACAGGGGGGTACGGGAGACCCAGTACTTC. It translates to CASSINRGVRETQYF. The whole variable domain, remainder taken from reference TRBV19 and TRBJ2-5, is DGGITQSPKYLFRKEGQNVTLSCEQNLNHDAMYWYRQDPGQGLRLIYYSQIVNDFQKGDIAEGYSVSREKKESFPLTVTSAQKNPTAFYLCASSINRGVRETQYFGPGTRLLVL.

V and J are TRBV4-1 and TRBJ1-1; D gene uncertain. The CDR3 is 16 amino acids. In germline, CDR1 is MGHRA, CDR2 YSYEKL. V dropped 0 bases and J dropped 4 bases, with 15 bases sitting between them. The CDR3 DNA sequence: TGCGCCAGCAGCCAAGATGAGACCCCCTGGGCCACTGAAGCTTTCTTT. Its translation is CASSQDETPWATEAFF.

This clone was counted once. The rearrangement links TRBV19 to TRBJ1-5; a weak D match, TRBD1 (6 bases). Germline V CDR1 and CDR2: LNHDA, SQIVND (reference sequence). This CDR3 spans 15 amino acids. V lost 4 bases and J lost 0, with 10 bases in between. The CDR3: CASSTQGVSNQPQHF. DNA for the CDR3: TGTGCCAGTAGTACACAGGGAGTTAGCAATCAGCCCCAGCATTTT.